The present T cell receptor beta chain was sequenced within a study of regulatory T cells in long-lasting Graves disease. Overall study results and limits: Not thyroid tissue but only peripheral blood was studied.

The authors built TCR beta libraries using iRepertoire HTBI primers and Arm-PCR of CDR3 regions. TCRdb itself ran the multiplex PCR reads through MiXCR, one entry per CDR3 protein. The sample holds about 240,000 distinct CDR3 sequences, around 20% seen once. With regard to this clonotype: As yet, its antigen is unknown. A much larger clone differs from this one at a single base, so this may be a read error.

Germline-derived CDR1 and CDR2 are LGHNA and YSLEER. This CDR3 region has 15 residues. Described time point: newly diagnosed GD, antithyroid drugs for less than 3 months. The TCR library was prepared using RNA isolated from PBMCs. The diagnosis of Graves' disease used American Thyroid Association guidelines. The source material was peripheral blood mononuclear cells (PBMCs), sampled at new diagnosis, from a patient treated with antithyroid drugs. The chain recombines TRBV4-3 with TRBJ2-1; the D gene is possibly TRBD1 (6 bases). The TCR was taken from a female donor with Graves disease. CDR3 nucleotide sequence: TGCGCCAGCAGCCAAGACACGACAGGTTACAATGCGCAGTTCTTC. This encodes CASSQDTTGYNAQFF.